Given below is one T cell receptor beta chain in context. Which antigen it targets is not known. Qualities for individual bases were not recorded, and no much larger clone is one base off. The cohort was made up of roughly 670 healthy bone marrow donors. All cohort members were sampled while nominally healthy, although unrecorded immune exposures were likely present. CMV serostatus was positive for 289 and negative for about half of the roughly 670 cohort members, and was not recorded for this donor. Each donor provided a peripheral blood sample, and peripheral blood mononuclear cells were used for TCR beta sequencing. The Qiagen DNeasy Blood Extraction Kit was used to extract genomic DNA from the blood cell samples. Sequences SGHNT (CDR1) and YENEEA (CDR2) are obtained from the germline V gene. Its CDR3 holds 16 amino acids, cysteine through phenylalanine. The CDR3 DNA has 48 bases and is translated from base 1. V trim: 5 bases; J trim: 5 bases; unmatched bases: 13.

Receptors were amplified or captured by the immunoSEQ multiplex PCR assay. For the multiplex PCR, a mixture combining 60 forward primers for TCR Vbeta segments and 13 reverse primers for TCR Jbeta segments was used. A multiplex PCR assay on genomic DNA amplified the CDR3 region of rearranged TCR beta genes. The amplified TCR beta libraries were sequenced on the Illumina HiSeq System as 87-base-pair reads. On the authors' methods: Across the 600 to 700 repertoires, a later analysis counted about 81 million unique TCR beta chains, around 11 million of which were shared by at least two donors. Raw reads were error-corrected and collapsed into unique sequences by a nearest-neighbor algorithm in which closely related sequences were merged to remove PCR and sequencing errors. Alignment of CDR3 sequences to IMGT reference sequences was used to assign V, D and J gene segments. Each retained sequence needed at least a six-nucleotide match to both a V gene segment and a J gene segment. Rearrangements were called productive when the CDR3 lacked stop codons and stayed in frame with V and J; all others were non-productive. CDR3 was defined by IMGT convention, running from the second conserved V-encoded cysteine to the conserved J-encoded phenylalanine. Sequences without an unambiguous match to a single V gene segment were excluded from the earlier analysis of 450 to 650 of the donors. An earlier analysis of 587 of the donors classified V segments as functional when productive rearrangements were above 56.7% and as segregating when the standard deviation between donors was above 5%. To diagnose cytomegalovirus status from the catalog of TCR beta chain sequences, a statistical classification framework was built. V and J gene assignment, in a later analysis, came from comparing TCR nucleotide sequences with IMGT/GENE-DB human TR gene sequences. In a later analysis, CDR3 sequences and most-parsimonious VDJ recombination scenarios were assigned using the TCRdist pipeline. A later analysis defined each TCR beta chain by its CDR3 amino acid sequence plus V-gene family, and excluded reads lacking a unique V-gene family. As a way to deal with suspected cross-contamination and a sequencing artifact, a later analysis dropped 450 to 600 nucleotide sequences that were highly shared and had low generation probability. In a later analysis, a clonal expansion index was calculated for each public chain from normalized within-repertoire ranks of inferred template counts. A later analysis computed generation probabilities with a VDJ recombination model fitted to out-of-frame rearrangements, and checked the results against IGoR. Hypergeometric tests were used in a later analysis to score TCR-TCR, TCR-HLA and TCR-CMV co-occurrence, with a repertoire-size bias correction applied to the TCR pairs. A later analysis estimated false discovery rates by permuting HLA or CMV assignments 20 times. In a later analysis, co-occurring TCRs were grouped with DBSCAN, and TCRdist sequence similarity was added when clustering was performed within HLA-allele-positive subsets. Repertoires with fewer than 30,000 or more than 120,000 public chains were left out of co-occurrence clustering, as were a few repertoires with anomalous nucleotide sharing. TCRdb holds this immuneACCESS table with in-frame rearrangements only. Some clones are missing; in checked studies, unresolved V genes explain under half, and the rest has no known cause. The V and J calls and clone size come from that table; D and trimming were worked out from the DNA. Counted in this sample were about 130,000 clones; about 78% of them appeared once. 2.9% of the sample is held by the ten biggest clonotypes.

The data are from a study of cytomegalovirus exposure and HLA in healthy donors (dated by TCRdb to the late 2010s). Study-wide context: In an earlier analysis of 450 to 750 of the donors, around 300 Gb of sequence data and 117 million unique TCR beta sequences from 150 million to 200 million T cells were reported. A later genetic analysis took genome-wide SNP genotypes for about 55% of the roughly 700 donors and used that subset as a discovery cohort. An early release that covered some 640 HLA-typed donors contained 300 to 350 gigabases of sequencing data and tens of millions of unique TCR sequences. The study aimed to test whether signatures of past pathogen exposure could be identified by cataloging public T cell receptors. In the later analysis, no new phenotypic data were used to find candidate immune exposures; instead, reliance was placed on TCR beta sequences and their occurrence across donors. In addition to the first cohort of 650 to 750 subjects, a separate validation cohort of around 110 different subjects was used. The number of donors typed differed by locus, with roughly 620-640 for A, B, C, DRB1 and DQB1, roughly 550 for DQA1, under 610 for DPA1, and around 460 for DPB1. Because of strong linkage in the cohort, five DR-DQ haplotypes were treated as single units for association and clustering. Of the roughly 400 genotyped donors, approximately 83% fell in the genetic ancestry cluster associated with self-reported Caucasian donors. Both class I and class II loci were covered by HLA typing, at four-digit resolution. Using immunosequencing, the study profiled T cell repertoires from fewer than 850 subjects and related those repertoires to cytomegalovirus serostatus. To study patterns of TCR occurrence, a later analysis re-analyzed previously published TCR beta repertoires from around 660 donors and added high-resolution HLA genotyping. To predict cytomegalovirus infection status, the study combined high-throughput TCR immunosequencing, statistical association of individual TCRs with disease status, and machine learning. Among some 410 genotyped donors of the cohort, an average of roughly 240,000 unique TCR beta nucleotide sequences were sequenced per donor, roughly 20% of them non-productive. Every repertoire in the discovery cohort had been generated on one and the same sequencing platform. Donor age, sex, ethnicity and CMV serostatus were collected together with the repertoire data. An earlier analysis of 500 to 750 of the donors applied high-throughput TCR beta sequencing to assess whether each TCR beta V gene segment acted as functional or pseudogenic.

Study-level results and caveats: In a later analysis, several top co-occurrence clusters were reported to appear linked to parvovirus B19, influenza, CMV and Epstein-Barr virus. An association between a missense DCLRE1C variant and V-gene and J-gene trimming of TCR beta chains was found in a later genetic analysis and replicated in an independent cohort. Linkage disequilibrium might explain the correlated functional status among segregating V segments, but an unknown experimental factor could not be ruled out. The 87-base-pair reads could not distinguish some IMGT-functional V segments, including TRBV6-2 and TRBV6-3, so those segments were excluded. While some public TCRs were present in many individuals, most TCR sequences turned up only very rarely across donors. A later analysis found that most CMV-associated TCR beta chains appeared HLA-restricted, with HLA associations seemingly driven largely by CMV exposure. The earlier analysis of a few hundred of the donors excluded about 16 rarely observed V segments, including chromosome 9 orphons, because counts were too low. A group of highly shared sequence variants was considered likely to be a technical artifact of the sequencing pipeline. A few of the identified cytomegalovirus-associated TCR beta chains were confirmed in vitro to be specific for cytomegalovirus antigens. In a later genetic analysis, fewer N-insertions in productive TCRs were reported among donors in an Asian-associated ancestry cluster than the roughly 700-donor mean. Because HLA typing was missing for some donors at each locus, association tests included only the typed subset. A further reported finding was that TCR beta sequences accurately predicted the HLA-A and HLA-B alleles for most subjects in the first cohort. The cohort was sequenced for TCR beta chains only, and without alpha or paired-chain data the features that could be detected were limited. Immune exposure information for the cohort was limited to CMV serostatus. A later analysis associated around 16,000 TCR beta sequences with specific HLA alleles at a false discovery rate of 0.05. The presence/absence analyses assumed that sequencing depth was roughly uniform across donors, and that assumption may not be true. The authors suggested that the approach could potentially be extended to other disease states and immunological phenotypes. Compared with equally common non-associated chains, HLA-associated TCR beta chains in a later analysis were more clonally expanded and had lower generation probabilities. When HLA alleles, especially DR and DQ, strongly co-occurred, TCR associations were difficult to assign to individual alleles. In the study, around 150 TCR beta chains were listed as associated with cytomegalovirus. A later analysis found that TCR association rates varied across HLA loci, with DRB1 alleles showing the most associated TCRs and HLA-C alleles the fewest. In an earlier analysis of approximately 590 of the donors, most TCR beta V segments were observed in productive rearrangements about 87% or about 30% of the time, broadly matching IMGT annotations. The classifier was reported to diagnose cytomegalovirus status with high specificity and sensitivity in both the original and validation cohorts.

The sequence came from a human donor in good health. The chain joins TRBV11-3 to TRBJ2-5, with 8 bases matching TRBD2. The specimen was PBMCs. For the CDR3, the sequence is CASSLTAGLGVETQYF. The DNA sequence reads TGTGCCAGCAGCCTCACGGCGGGACTAGGGGTTGAGACCCAGTACTTC. Supplemented by the reference TRBV11-3 and TRBJ2-5 proteins around the CDR3, the complete variable domain is EAGVVQSPRYKIIEKKQPVAFWCNPISGHNTLYWYLQNLGQGPELLIRYENEEAVDDSQLPKDRFSAERLKGVDSTLKIQPAELGDSAVYLCASSLTAGLGVETQYFGPGTRLLVL.